A selection of T cell receptor beta chains follows, all from one sample in a study of OX40 agonist ivuxolimab in advanced cancers. Assay used: immunoSEQ multiplex PCR; TCRdb lists only in-frame clones, some missing. The data contain about 84,000 clones, more than 70% of them singletons. Sequenced here: CD4+ or CD8+ T cells sorted from blood, sampled in a trial of the OX40 agonist ivuxolimab. The receptors come from an adult with an advanced solid tumor such as melanoma, head and neck, liver or kidney cancer. The CDR3 runs from the conserved cysteine through the conserved F or W. The order of the fields is J gene, V gene, clone size, D gene, CDR3 protein, CDR3 DNA. D genes are given only for firm matches. Rows may omit the clone size; those that give it use once, few, many or a size class.

>TRBJ1-2|TRBV11-2|.|TRBD1
CASSPGTGGGGYTF
TGTGCCAGCAGCCCAGGGACAGGGGGCGGCGGCTACACCTTC
>TRBJ1-1|TRBV5-4|.|.
CASSEPRGLSTEAFF
TGTGCCAGCAGCGAGCCTCGGGGCCTTAGCACTGAAGCTTTCTTT
>TRBJ2-3|TRBV29-1|.|TRBD2
CSVELAALAGSTDTQYF
TGCAGCGTTGAACTTGCTGCGTTAGCGGGGAGCACAGATACGCAGTATTTT
>TRBJ2-5|TRBV5-5|.|.
CASSLEGTHQETQYF
TGTGCCAGCAGCTTGGAAGGGACACATCAAGAGACCCAGTACTTC
>TRBJ1-2|TRBV19|few|.
CASSPGPYGYTF
TGTGCCAGTAGCCCGGGACCTTATGGCTACACCTTC
>TRBJ2-1|TRBV30|.|.
CAWSRGFSYNEQFF
TGTGCCTGGAGTCGGGGGTTCTCCTACAATGAGCAGTTCTTC
>TRBJ1-5|TRBV30|.|.
CAWSPSTSNQPQHF
TGTGCCTGGAGTCCCTCAACAAGCAATCAGCCCCAGCATTTT
>TRBJ2-7|TRBV11-1|.|.
CASSLDGGPTYEQYF
TGTGCCAGCAGCTTAGACGGGGGACCTACCTACGAGCAGTACTTC
>TRBJ2-5|TRBV19|.|TRBD1
CASSIDAGTGMETQYF
TGTGCCAGTAGTATAGACGCCGGGACAGGGATGGAGACCCAGTACTTC
>TRBJ1-5|TRBV29-1|.|.
CSTWGGSNQPQHF
TGCAGCACGTGGGGAGGATCCAATCAGCCCCAGCATTTT
>TRBJ1-5|TRBV6-1|.|.
CASSESAGLQHF
TGTGCCAGCAGTGAGTCGGCAGGGCTCCAACATTTT
>TRBJ2-7|TRBV28|.|.
CASRSRTYEQYF
TGTGCCAGCAGGTCGAGGACCTACGAGCAGTACTTC
>TRBJ1-2|TRBV28|once|.
CASSLVGRPLDGYTF
TGTGCCAGCAGTTTAGTGGGGCGACCCCTTGATGGCTACACCTTC
>TRBJ2-7|TRBV28|.|.
CASSPAGDSYEQYF
TGTGCCAGCAGTCCAGCCGGGGACTCCTACGAGCAGTACTTC
>TRBJ2-7|TRBV19|.|TRBD1
CASSRTGLPSYEQYF
TGTGCCAGTAGTAGGACAGGGTTACCTTCCTACGAGCAGTACTTC
>TRBJ1-6|TRBV20-1|.|.
CSASLGLALHF
TGCAGTGCTAGTTTGGGTTTAGCCCTCCACTTT
>TRBJ1-6|TRBV6-1|.|.
CAAGFGGSPLHF
TGTGCCGCCGGGTTCGGAGGTTCACCCCTCCACTTT
>TRBJ2-1|TRBV5-4|.|.
CAGSKGAGDNEQFF
TGTGCCGGTTCCAAAGGGGCAGGGGATAATGAGCAGTTCTTC
>TRBJ2-1|TRBV6-1|.|.
CASRAAVQTEQFF
TGTGCCAGTCGTGCGGCCGTCCAGACCGAGCAGTTCTTC
>TRBJ2-3|TRBV5-1|.|TRBD2
CASSMGLAGVTDTQYF
TGCGCCAGCAGCATGGGACTAGCGGGAGTCACAGATACGCAGTATTTT
>TRBJ2-5|TRBV19|.|.
CASSIKGGETQYF
TGTGCCAGTAGTATTAAGGGAGGAGAGACCCAGTACTTC
>TRBJ2-5|TRBV19|.|.
CASSIDYWGRETQYF
TGTGCCAGTAGTATAGATTATTGGGGCAGAGAGACCCAGTACTTC
>TRBJ1-2|TRBV9|.|TRBD1
CASSPWTGLPGSGGYTF
TGTGCCAGCAGCCCGTGGACAGGACTTCCGGGATCAGGTGGCTACACCTTC
>TRBJ2-5|TRBV7-7|.|.
CASSLYGGGGGQETQYF
TGTGCCAGCAGCTTATACGGAGGAGGAGGGGGGCAGGAGACCCAGTACTTC
>TRBJ2-7|TRBV30|.|TRBD1
CAWNRGGKDEQYF
TGTGCCTGGAACAGGGGTGGTAAAGACGAGCAGTACTTC
>TRBJ2-7|TRBV6-6|.|.
CASSYSTFAEQYF
TGTGCCAGCAGTTACTCGACCTTCGCCGAGCAGTACTTC
>TRBJ1-5|TRBV30|.|.
CAWDQGNNQPQHF
TGTGCCTGGGACCAGGGGAATAATCAGCCCCAGCATTTT
>TRBJ1-3|TRBV19|.|.
CASSIAGNSGNTIYF
TGTGCCAGTAGTATAGCCGGGAACTCTGGAAACACCATATATTTT
>TRBJ1-2|TRBV6-6|.|.
CASSQLGGPGYGYTF
TGTGCCAGCAGCCAACTGGGGGGACCAGGCTATGGCTACACCTTC
>TRBJ2-5|TRBV5-1|.|TRBD2
CASSPGLAVREQYF
TGCGCCAGCAGCCCGGGACTAGCGGTCCGTGAGCAGTACTTC
>TRBJ2-1|TRBV15|.|.
CATSRERDMTNHNEQFF
TGTGCCACCAGCAGAGAGAGGGACATGACGAACCACAATGAGCAGTTCTTC
>TRBJ1-2|TRBV2|.|.
CASSELTANYGYTF
TGTGCCAGCAGTGAGTTGACAGCTAACTATGGCTACACCTTC
>TRBJ1-1|TRBV5-5|.|.
CASSLGRSAEAFF
TGTGCCAGCAGCTTGGGACGGAGCGCTGAAGCTTTCTTT
>TRBJ2-3|TRBV14|.|TRBD2
CASSQPVAGTSDTQYF
TGTGCCAGCAGCCAGCCAGTAGCGGGAACGTCAGATACGCAGTATTTT
>TRBJ1-5|TRBV19|once|.
CASSIDARRSNQPQHF
TGTGCCAGTAGTATAGATGCCCGCAGAAGCAATCAGCCCCAGCATTTT
>TRBJ2-2|TRBV5-4|.|TRBD1
CASSLGDRGMFF
TGTGCCAGCAGCTTGGGGGACAGGGGAATGTTTTTT
>TRBJ2-7|TRBV27|.|TRBD2
CASNPLGIAGEGEQYF
TGTGCCAGCAACCCCTTAGGGATAGCGGGAGAGGGGGAGCAGTACTTC
>TRBJ1-1|TRBV28|.|TRBD1
CASSLSTGDTEAFF
TGTGCCAGCAGTTTATCGACAGGGGACACTGAAGCTTTCTTT
>TRBJ2-1|TRBV5-1|.|TRBD2
CASSQWGLAGANEQFF
TGCGCCAGCAGCCAGTGGGGACTAGCGGGAGCTAATGAGCAGTTCTTC
>TRBJ1-1|TRBV7-3|.|TRBD1
CASSPGDRGEAFF
TGTGCCAGCAGCCCAGGGGACAGGGGTGAAGCTTTCTTT
>TRBJ2-2|TRBV2|.|TRBD1
CASSERQGAGELFF
TGTGCCAGCAGTGAACGGCAGGGGGCCGGGGAGCTGTTTTTT
>TRBJ1-4|TRBV28|few|.
CASSFPTQGTNEKLFF
TGTGCCAGCAGTTTCCCCACACAGGGTACTAATGAAAAACTGTTTTTT
>TRBJ2-1|TRBV1|once|.
CTSSQDEVIAGRNEQFF
TGCACCAGCAGCCAAGACGAGGTGATAGCGGGGAGGAATGAGCAGTTCTTC
>TRBJ2-5|TRBV9|.|TRBD2
CASSVIGLGLAGYQETQYF
TGTGCCAGCAGCGTAATAGGACTGGGACTAGCAGGGTACCAAGAGACCCAGTACTTC
>TRBJ2-1|TRBV6-7|.|.
CASSPSGPNNEQFF
TGTGCCAGCAGTCCAAGCGGGCCTAACAATGAGCAGTTCTTC
>TRBJ1-4|TRBV21-1|.|.
CASPCGGDNEKLFF
TGTGCCAGCCCGTGTGGGGGAGATAATGAAAAACTGTTTTTT
>TRBJ2-1|TRBV6-1|.|TRBD2
CASSEGIGRAGNEQFF
TGTGCCAGCAGTGAAGGGATCGGGAGGGCCGGGAATGAGCAGTTCTTC
>TRBJ2-7|TRBV7-8|.|.
CASSRALEQYF
TGTGCCAGCAGCCGCGCCCTCGAGCAGTACTTC
>TRBJ2-1|TRBV5-1|.|.
CASSLEVRGEQFF
TGCGCCAGCAGCTTGGAGGTTCGAGGTGAGCAGTTCTTC